The clone carrying this TCR beta chain was picked up a small number of times. Antigen unknown. A much larger clone differs by one base, so this may be a read error. This record comes from a study of blood T cells in healthy people across ages. Study-wide results and caveats: Higher diversity, along with more naive CD4+ cells, distinguished long-lived donors from aged donors.

It was with a sample-barcoded 5' primer and a J-beta primer mix that a second PCR of roughly 6 to 12 cycles was run. Each CDR3 protein gets one entry after TCRdb re-called the 5' RACE reads with MiXCR. The sample contains 600,000 or so distinct CDR3 sequences, under 30% of which appear only once. J gave up 11 bases and V 4 bases, and 17 bases lay outside the gene matches. From germline, CDR1 is SGHDT and CDR2 YYEEEE. The CDR3 has 15 amino acids. Individuals who donated were healthy Caucasians from Russia aged 6 to 90. Each sample gave at least 6 million isolated PBMCs. Per sample, at least 5 micrograms of total RNA were extracted.

This TCR came from a woman of 80 years or more in good health. Sequencing was performed on blood. The chain uses TRBV5-6 and TRBJ2-5; 7 nucleotides agree with TRBD2. The CDR3 sequence is CASSPPGLSHGEQYF. In DNA form, the CDR3 reads TGTGCCAGCAGCCCACCGGGACTATCCCATGGTGAGCAGTACTTC.